What follows are 32 T cell receptor beta chains derived from one specimen sequenced in a study of regulatory T cells in long-lasting Graves disease. For TCR beta, libraries came from iRepertoire HTBI primers and Arm-PCR of CDR3 regions. MiXCR, run by TCRdb on the multiplex PCR reads, gives a single entry per CDR3 protein. The repertoire holds about half a million distinct CDR3 sequences, with 12% as singletons. Stated time point: newly diagnosed GD, antithyroid drugs for less than 3 months. After RNA was extracted from PBMCs, the TCR library was made from it. These same data were also listed under a study on T cells in Graves' hyperthyroidism and ophthalmopathy.

This material consisted of peripheral blood mononuclear cells (PBMCs), taken at new diagnosis, from a patient treated with antithyroid drugs. The receptor source for this set is a woman aged 25 to 39 with Graves disease.

This clonotype came up many times. V usage is TRBV5-1 and J usage is TRBJ2-7; D perhaps matches TRBD2 (6 bases). From germline, CDR1 is SGHRS and CDR2 YFSETQ. There are 14 residues in the CDR3. Trimming removed 4 bases at V and 6 bases at J, with 17 bases between. CDR3: CASSRGGDYSEQYF. CDR3 sequence (DNA): TGCGCCAGCAGCCGAGGAGGGGATTACTCCGAGCAGTACTTC.

This clonotype was counted at least ten times. V and J are TRBV18 and TRBJ2-3; the D gene is possibly TRBD1 (5 bases). The CDR3 has 17 amino acids. Per germline, CDR1 KGHSH and CDR2 LQKENI. V shed 3 bases and J shed 0 bases, with 16 bases lying between them. CDR3 sequence (DNA): TGTGCCAGCTCACCGTTATCTCGACAGATGAGCACAGATACGCAGTATTTT. This gives the protein CASSPLSRQMSTDTQYF. Drawing the rest from reference TRBV18 and TRBJ2-3, the complete variable domain is NAGVMQNPRHLVRRRGQEARLRCSPMKGHSHVYWYRQLPEEGLKFMVYLQKENIIDESGMPKERFSAEFPKEGPSILRIQQVVRGDSAAYFCASSPLSRQMSTDTQYFGPGTRLTVL.

The sample holds many counts of this clonotype. The chain couples TRBV6-1 to TRBJ1-4, with a tentative D call TRBD1 (5 bases). There are 15 residues in the CDR3. V was trimmed by 2 bases and J by 8 bases, leaving 15 bases between them. Per germline, CDR1 MNHNS and CDR2 SASEGT. The CDR3 sequence is CASSEPRGRGEKLFF. The CDR3 DNA is TGTGCCAGCAGTGAACCGAGGGGTCGGGGGGAAAAACTGTTTTTT.

The table lists this clonotype with many counts. As DNA, the CDR3 is TGCAGTGCTAGAGGTCTCACCGGGGAGCTGTTTTTT. Protein product: CSARGLTGELFF. The chain recombines TRBV20-1 with TRBJ2-2; D not resolved. The CDR3 length is 12 residues. CDR1 and CDR2 from the germline V gene are DFQATT and SNEGSKA (reference sequence). The germline V and J ends were trimmed by 1 base and 4 bases, with 4 bases remaining between them.

Of note for this clonotype: This may arise from a read error, as a much more abundant clone is one base away. This chain uses TRBV11-2 with TRBJ2-7, with D perhaps matching TRBD2 (6 bases). The CDR3 has 15 amino acids. The V end was cut by 2 bases, the J end by 2 bases, with 13 bases between. In germline, CDR1 is SGHAT, CDR2 FQNNGV. The CDR3 sequence is CASSLITGGTYEQYF. In nucleotides, the CDR3 is TGTGCCAGCAGCTTAATTACTGGCGGGACCTACGAGCAGTACTTC.

This clonotype was counted many times. J is TRBJ2-1 and V is TRBV12-3 or TRBV12-4; perhaps TRBD2 as D (6 bases). The CDR3 spans 13 residues. Trimming took off 1 base at V and 10 bases at J, with 11 bases between the two ends. CDR3 sequence: CASSLGTSQEQFF. The CDR3 DNA follows: TGTGCCAGCAGTTTAGGAACTAGCCAGGAGCAGTTCTTC.

This clonotype appeared many times. This chain's CDR3 is CATSGRSGNYGYTF. The CDR3 coding sequence is TGTGCCACCAGTGGGAGGTCCGGGAACTATGGCTACACCTTC. V and J are TRBV15 and TRBJ1-2; no firm D call. Trimming left V 6 bases short and J 2 bases short, with 13 bases between. This CDR3 comprises 14 residues. From germline, CDR1 is LNHNV and CDR2 YYDKDF (reference sequence).

Many counts were recorded for this clonotype. The chain employs TRBV7-8 and TRBJ2-3, with a possible D match to TRBD2 (6 bases). Per germline, CDR1 SGHVS and CDR2 FQNEAQ. The CDR3 spans 19 residues. Trimming cost V 4 bases and J 0 bases, with 23 bases left between them. This CDR3 reads CASSSSRRSSVTSTDTQYF. The CDR3 DNA reads TGTGCCAGCAGCTCCTCGAGGCGGTCTAGCGTAACTAGCACAGATACGCAGTATTTT.

Many counts were recorded for this clonotype. The J gene is TRBJ1-1, the V gene TRBV20-1, with TRBD1 matching 7 bases. The CDR3 consists of 13 residues. The junction had 5 bases not matched to a gene; V was cut back by 3 bases and J by 4 bases. The V gene's germline CDR1 is DFQATT and CDR2 SNEGSKA (reference sequence). The CDR3 sequence is CSASWQGGTEAFF. CDR3 bases: TGCAGTGCTAGTTGGCAGGGGGGCACTGAAGCTTTCTTT.

The DNA of the CDR3 is TGTGCCAGCAGCTTCATTAGCGGGGGGGGCACAGATACGCAGTATTTT. Translated, it gives CASSFISGGGTDTQYF. J is TRBJ2-3 and V is TRBV9, with 11 bases that match TRBD2. This CDR3 is built from 16 residues. The trim removed 4 bases at V and 1 base at J, leaving 5 bases unmatched. Looked up from germline, CDR1 is SGDLS and CDR2 is YYNGEE.

The gene calls are TRBV6-5 and TRBJ1-1; D is unresolved. There are 14 residues in the CDR3. Germline V gene sequence: CDR1 MNHEY, CDR2 SVGAGI. V was pared by 2 bases and J by 1 base, with 8 bases between. The CDR3 DNA reads as TGTGCCAGCAGTTACGAGGGAAGGAACACTGAAGCTTTCTTT. This sequence encodes CASSYEGRNTEAFF.

This clonotype showed up many times. The rearrangement links TRBV20-1 to TRBJ1-2; 7 positions match TRBD1. Germline CDR1 DFQATT, CDR2 SNEGSKA (reference sequence). This CDR3 spans 12 amino acids. Trimming removed 2 bases from V and 6 bases from J; junction bases left unmatched: 3. DNA for the CDR3: TGCAGTGCTAGATCCGGGACAGATGGCTACACCTTC. Its protein product is CSARSGTDGYTF.

With respect to this clonotype: The junction and the germline gene differ at one end; a read error may be behind it. V gene TRBV30 combines with J gene TRBJ1-2, with D maybe TRBD1 (5 bases). The CDR3 covers 16 residues. CDR1 GTSNPN and CDR2 SVGIG come from the germline V gene (reference sequence). CDR3 DNA: TGTGCCTGGACCAGGGAGTGGGGCGGTCCTAACTATGGCTGCACCTTC. As protein: CAWTREWGGPNYGCTF.

This clonotype has ten or more counts. This sequence joins TRBV7-2 and TRBJ2-3; no definite D call. Trimming cost V 1 base and J 2 bases, with 4 bases left between them. In germline, CDR1 is SGHTA, CDR2 FQGNSA. The CDR3 covers 13 residues. CDR3: CASSLGATDTQYF. DNA of the CDR3: TGTGCCAGCAGCTTAGGTGCCACAGATACGCAGTATTTT.

This clonotype came up many times. The gene calls are TRBV2 and TRBJ1-1; D is uncertain. The ends were cut back, 8 bases at V and 4 bases at J, with 11 bases in the middle. There are 12 residues in the CDR3. Germline-derived CDR1 and CDR2 are SNHLY and FYNNEI. DNA for the CDR3: TGTGCCAGCGGTGGTGTGGGCACTGAAGCTTTCTTT. This gives the protein CASGGVGTEAFF.

The chain is built from TRBV20-1 and TRBJ1-2; no clear D gene. The CDR3 spans 13 residues. Germline CDR1 and CDR2: DFQATT and SNEGSKA (reference sequence). Trimming removed 1 base from V and 3 bases from J, with 9 bases in between. In DNA form, the CDR3 reads TGCAGTGCTAGAGGGGATGCCTACTATGGCTACACCTTC. Amino acid sequence: CSARGDAYYGYTF.

This clonotype was seen at least ten times. The chain has TRBV5-1 and TRBJ2-7; 7 nucleotides align to TRBD1. CDR1 and CDR2 from the germline V gene are SGHRS and YFSETQ. V was clipped by 3 bases and J by 2 bases; unmatched bases: 8. The CDR3 runs 15 residues. The CDR3 DNA reads TGCGCCAGCAGCTACGGACAGGCGTTCCCCTACGAGCAGTACTTC. Translated: CASSYGQAFPYEQYF.

This clonotype was recorded many times. An end of the junction differs from the germline gene, which may be a read error. The CDR3 reads CASSLPGLNLNEQFF. The CDR3 DNA sequence: TGTGCCAGCAGCCTACCTGGACTCAATCTCAATGAGCAGTTCTTC. The chain employs TRBV5-1 and TRBJ2-1, with D maybe TRBD2 (5 bases). In germline, CDR1 is SGHRS, CDR2 YFSETQ. The CDR3 extends over 15 amino acids.

The V call is TRBV28, the J call TRBJ1-2; D call uncertain. Per the germline V gene, CDR1 is MDHEN and CDR2 is SYDVKM. V lost 6 bases and J lost 3, with 5 bases in between. The CDR3 is 11 amino acids. In DNA, the CDR3 is TGTGCCAGCAGCTTGCACTATGGCTACACCTTC. This encodes CASSLHYGYTF.

Remarks on this clonotype: The germline gene is not matched at one end of the junction; a read error may be the cause. The V call is TRBV5-1, the J call TRBJ2-7; D uncertain. CDR1 is SGHRS and CDR2 is YFSETQ in the germline V gene. CDR3 size: 15 residues. CDR3 in amino acids: CASSLIVDSPYEQYF. In nucleotides, the CDR3 is TGTGCCAGCAGCTTAATCGTTGACTCACCCTACGAGCAGTACTTC.

This clonotype has a count of ten or more. The V and J genes are TRBV6-2 or TRBV6-3 and TRBJ2-5; 7 bases are shared with TRBD2. Germline V gives CDR1 MNHEY, CDR2 SVGEGT. V shed 2 bases, J shed 2 bases, and the junction held 5 bases outside the gene matches. The CDR3 is made up of 15 amino acids. The CDR3 coding sequence is TGTGCCAGCAGTTACGGTACTAGCGTACAAGAGACCCAGTACTTC. This sequence encodes CASSYGTSVQETQYF.

The J gene is TRBJ2-1, the V gene TRBV5-8; D is possibly TRBD2 (6 bases). The CDR3 is 15 amino acids. CDR1 SGHTS and CDR2 YDEGEE come from the germline V gene. V gave up 1 base and J gave up 5 bases, with 13 bases separating them. The CDR3 spells CASSLLRGGNNEQFF. The DNA for the CDR3 is TGTGCCAGCAGCTTGCTTCGAGGAGGGAACAATGAGCAGTTCTTC.

The chain couples TRBV7-9 to TRBJ2-1; D is possibly TRBD1 or TRBD2 (6 bases each). Germline CDR1 reads SEHNR; CDR2 reads FQNEAQ (reference sequence). The CDR3 spans 14 residues. Trimming stripped 8 bases from V and 8 bases from J, with 19 bases between. The CDR3, as DNA: TGTGCCAGCGGTAACCGTGCGGAGGGGGATGAGCAGTTCTTC. The encoded protein is CASGNRAEGDEQFF.

There are many counts of this clonotype. V and J are TRBV9 and TRBJ2-1, with TRBD2 identical over 8 bases. In germline, CDR1 is SGDLS, CDR2 YYNGEE. With V trimmed by 0 bases and J by 4 bases, 3 bases remained unmatched. This CDR3 comprises 15 residues. The CDR3 coding sequence is TGTGCCAGCAGCGTAGGCGGGAGGAGGTACAATGAGCAGTTCTTC. It codes for CASSVGGRRYNEQFF.

Many counts were recorded for this clonotype. The genes are TRBV30 and TRBJ1-5, with a possible D match to TRBD1 (5 bases). With 5 bases removed from V and 2 bases from J, the gap between germline ends came to 16 bases. Germline values: CDR1 GTSNPN, CDR2 SVGIG (reference sequence). The CDR3 is 15 amino acids. DNA for the CDR3: TGTGCCTGGGCGCTCTCCGGGGCTGGCAATCAGCCCCAGCATTTT. Translated, it gives CAWALSGAGNQPQHF.

The rearrangement uses TRBV7-9 and TRBJ2-5, with D perhaps given as TRBD1 or TRBD2 (5 bases each). The CDR3 has 15 amino acids. Germline lookup yields CDR1 SEHNR and CDR2 FQNEAQ (reference sequence). Deletions cut 5 bases from V and 4 bases from J, with 17 bases between. The DNA for the CDR3 is TGTGCCAGCAGCCTACGGGACGCCCCCCGAGAGACCCAGTACTTC. It yields the protein CASSLRDAPRETQYF.

This clonotype was observed many times. The rearrangement joins TRBV12-3 or TRBV12-4 to TRBJ1-2, with D tentatively TRBD1 (5 bases). The CDR3 consists of 15 residues. V shed 5 bases and J shed 6 bases, with 19 bases lying between them. The CDR3 here is CASSPGTNSWDGYTF. DNA of the CDR3: TGTGCCAGCAGTCCAGGGACTAACTCCTGGGATGGCTACACCTTC.

This clonotype was observed at least ten times. The rearrangement joins TRBV3-1 to TRBJ2-1, with 7 bases that match TRBD1. CDR1 is LGHDT, CDR2 YNNKEL, per germline (reference sequence). This CDR3 is 17 amino acids long. V shed 0 bases and J 7 bases; nucleotides not matched to a gene: 12. The CDR3 region is CASSQDLGQSLLNEQFF. For the CDR3, the DNA is TGTGCCAGCAGCCAAGACTTGGGACAGTCTCTCTTAAATGAGCAGTTCTTC.

This clonotype was detected a few times. This chain connects TRBV24-1 to TRBJ2-2, with TRBD1 as a possible D gene (6 bases). Trimming pared 3 bases from V and 1 base from J, leaving 23 bases between. CDR1 and CDR2 (germline): KGHDR, SFDVKD. CDR3 length: 20 amino acids. The CDR3 spells CATSDGGWKTGSRNTGELFF. The CDR3 coding sequence is TGTGCCACCAGTGATGGGGGTTGGAAAACAGGGTCGAGGAACACCGGGGAGCTGTTTTTT.

This clonotype was seen many times. V and J are TRBV10-3 and TRBJ1-3; D gene unclear. The CDR3 has 13 residues. Germline V gene sequence: CDR1 ENHRY, CDR2 SYGVKD. Trimming took 3 bases from V and 0 from J, leaving 3 bases between them. CDR3 residues: CAISESSGNTIYF. CDR3 DNA: TGTGCCATCAGTGAAAGCTCTGGAAACACCATATATTTT.

This clonotype was counted between two and nine times. J is TRBJ2-3 and V is TRBV5-1, with no clear D. Germline lookup yields CDR1 SGHRS and CDR2 YFSETQ. V shed 0 bases and J shed 7 bases, with 12 bases lying between them. The CDR3 extends over 14 amino acids. CDR3 loop: CASSLGGLSNTQYF. The DNA for the CDR3 is TGCGCCAGCAGCTTGGGAGGTCTTTCGAATACGCAGTATTTT.

This clonotype has a handful of counts. The chain uses TRBV5-1 and TRBJ1-1; D is possibly TRBD1 (6 bases). CDR1 is SGHRS and CDR2 is YFSETQ in the germline V gene. This CDR3 has 14 residues. Trimming stripped 3 bases from V and 0 bases from J, with 9 bases between. CDR3 protein: CASSWDTVNTEAFF. For the CDR3, the DNA is TGCGCCAGCAGCTGGGACACAGTGAACACTGAAGCTTTCTTT. Based on the CDR3 plus reference TRBV5-1 and TRBJ1-1, the full variable domain is KAGVTQTPRYLIKTRGQQVTLSCSPISGHRSVSWYQQTPGQGLQFLFEYFSETQRNKGNFPGRFSGRQFSNSRSEMNVSTLELGDSALYLCASSWDTVNTEAFFGQGTRLTVV.